The next 18 T cell receptor beta chains were all read from a single sample in a study of blood T cell repertoires in COVID-19. Clones were read by immunoSEQ multiplex PCR, and TCRdb kept only the in-frame ones, dropping some. This repertoire shows hundreds of thousands of clones, about 90% found once; its top ten account for more than 9.5%. Sequences were obtained from peripheral blood. The receptors come from a woman aged 25 to 39 with COVID-19, enrolled during active disease.

The rearrangement joins TRBV5-6 to TRBJ1-5, with D possibly matching TRBD1 (6 bases). The CDR3 totals 15 residues. Germline assignment: CDR1 SGHDT and CDR2 YYEEEE. V lost 3 bases and J 5 bases, leaving 15 bases between the germline ends. CDR3 nucleotides: TGTGCCAGCAGCTCCGGACAGATCGGGGATCAGCCCCAGCATTTT. Translation: CASSSGQIGDQPQHF. Combining the CDR3 with reference TRBV5-6 and TRBJ1-5 gives the whole variable domain DAGVTQSPTHLIKTRGQQVTLRCSPKSGHDTVSWYQQALGQGPQFIFQYYEEEERQRGNFPDRFSGHQFPNYSSELNVNALLLGDSALYLCASSSGQIGDQPQHFGDGTRLSIL.

This sequence joins TRBV7-9 and TRBJ1-2; D perhaps matches TRBD1 (6 bases). CDR3 length: 16 amino acids. V was shortened by 4 bases and J by 4 bases, with 19 bases between the two germline ends. In germline, CDR1 is SEHNR, CDR2 FQNEAQ (reference sequence). CDR3 sequence: CASSSTGQSVLYGYTF. The CDR3 bases are TGTGCCAGCAGCTCAACAGGACAGTCGGTCCTCTATGGCTACACCTTC.

This chain connects TRBV10-3 to TRBJ1-2; 8 nucleotides match TRBD1. The CDR3 has 14 residues. V was pared by 7 bases and J by 3 bases, with 7 bases of the junction left unmatched. Germline V gene lookup returns CDR1 ENHRY and CDR2 SYGVKD. Here the CDR3 reads CAITDLDRDYGYTF. The CDR3 nucleotides are TGTGCCATCACCGACCTGGACAGGGACTATGGCTACACCTTC.

The V and J genes are TRBV7-6 and TRBJ1-4; D unclear. Germline V gives CDR1 SGHVS, CDR2 FNYEAQ. Trimming removed 1 base from V and 6 bases from J, with 12 bases in between. CDR3 length: 15 amino acids. This CDR3 reads CASSLGQRRDEKLFF. The CDR3 nucleotides read TGTGCCAGCAGCTTAGGGCAGCGGAGGGATGAAAAACTGTTTTTT.

The rearrangement links TRBV21-1 to TRBJ2-1; TRBD2, the table's D call, lacks a check against the DNA. TRBV21-1 is a documented pseudogene. The CDR3 totals 15 residues. The CDR3 nucleotides read TGTGCCAGCCCCCCTCCCCCCGGGGGGGACAATGAGCAGTTCTTC. It translates to CASPPPPGGDNEQFF.

The chain couples TRBV7-8 to TRBJ2-3; D gene uncertain. With 2 bases removed from V and 4 bases from J, the gap between germline ends came to 16 bases. The CDR3 consists of 16 residues. CDR1 and CDR2 (germline): SGHVS, FQNEAQ. Here the CDR3 reads CASSLLQAIWSDTQYF. CDR3 in DNA: TGTGCCAGCAGCTTACTTCAGGCTATTTGGTCAGATACGCAGTATTTT.

The sample holds one count of this clone. This sequence joins TRBV11-2 and TRBJ2-2; 8 bases map to TRBD1. Germline CDR1 reads SGHAT; CDR2 reads FQNNGV. The CDR3 has 16 residues. V lost 2 bases and J lost 5; bases outside the gene matches: 7. CDR3 in DNA: TGTGCCAGCAGCTTAACCCAGGGGGCTGTGACCGGGGAGCTGTTTTTT. Encoded protein: CASSLTQGAVTGELFF.

This chain links TRBV15 with TRBJ1-2, with 8 bases fitting TRBD1. The ends lost 5 bases at V and 7 bases at J; junction bases unmatched: 3. The CDR3 extends over 12 amino acids. Germline V gene lookup returns CDR1 LNHNV and CDR2 YYDKDF (reference sequence). CDR3 region: CATSPDRAGYTF. The CDR3 nucleotides are TGTGCCACCAGCCCGGACAGGGCTGGCTACACCTTC.

The chain links TRBV27 to TRBJ1-3, with a possible D match to TRBD1 (5 bases). The V end lost 1 base, the J end lost 0 bases, and 7 bases lay between the germline ends. This CDR3 spans 15 amino acids. The V gene's germline CDR1 is MNHEY and CDR2 SMNVEV (reference sequence). CDR3 protein: CASSLFRDSGNTIYF. CDR3 DNA: TGTGCCAGCAGTTTATTCAGGGACTCTGGAAACACCATATATTTT.

The J gene is TRBJ2-1, the V gene TRBV5-1, with a weak D call TRBD1 (6 bases). Germline CDR1 reads SGHRS; CDR2 reads YFSETQ. The CDR3 loop spans 14 amino acids. Trimming pared 5 bases from V and 10 bases from J, leaving 19 bases between. As DNA, the CDR3 is TGCGCCAGCAGTGGGCACACAGGGATACGGGAGCAGTTCTTC. It yields the protein CASSGHTGIREQFF.

This chain's CDR3 is CASSPRDTGELFF. The CDR3 DNA reads as TGTGCCAGCAGCCCCAGGGACACCGGGGAGCTGTTTTTT. This chain links TRBV11-3 with TRBJ2-2, with D possibly being TRBD1 (5 bases). The germline gives CDR1 SGHNT, CDR2 YENEEA. V was clipped by 5 bases and J by 3 bases, with 7 bases between them. The CDR3 length is 13 residues.

The rearrangement uses TRBV7-9 and TRBJ2-2; 7 nucleotides match TRBD1. The CDR3 is 14 amino acids. The germline V gene has CDR1 SEHNR and CDR2 FQNEAQ (reference sequence). The ends lost 6 bases at V and 6 bases at J; junction bases unmatched: 7. The CDR3 loop is CASRRTTGSGELFF. The CDR3 DNA follows: TGTGCCAGCAGACGGACGACAGGGTCCGGGGAGCTGTTTTTT.

The chain combines TRBV7-9 with TRBJ1-6; 10 bases agree with TRBD1. This CDR3 region has 14 residues. Trimming removed 5 bases from V and 10 bases from J; junction bases left unmatched: 5. Germline CDR1 reads SEHNR; CDR2 reads FQNEAQ (reference sequence). DNA for the CDR3: TGTGCCAGCAGCCATGACAGGGGGCAATCACCCCTCCACTTT. Its translation: CASSHDRGQSPLHF.

In nucleotides, the CDR3 is TGTGCCAGCAGCCACTTACAGAGTAGCTCCTACGAGCAGTACTTC. This gives the protein CASSHLQSSSYEQYF. This chain joins TRBV3-1 (or the pseudogene TRBV3-2) and TRBJ2-7, with unresolved D. This CDR3 comprises 15 residues. With 3 bases removed from V and 0 bases from J, the gap between germline ends came to 12 bases. Germline V CDR1 and CDR2: LGHDT, YNNKEL (reference sequence).

V usage is TRBV19 and J usage is TRBJ1-1, with TRBD1 matching over 10 bases. CDR3 length equals 16 residues. The V gene end was trimmed by 5 bases and the J gene end by 2 bases; junction bases not matched to a gene: 8. The germline V gene has CDR1 LNHDA and CDR2 SQIVND (reference sequence). CDR3 protein: CASSLTGGRRNTEAFF. As DNA, the CDR3 is TGTGCCAGTAGTTTGACAGGGGGCAGGAGAAACACTGAAGCTTTCTTT.

V usage is TRBV6-5 and J usage is TRBJ1-3; TRBD1 might be the D (5 bases). CDR1 is MNHEY and CDR2 is SVGAGI in the germline V gene. Trimming left V 6 bases short and J 2 bases short, with 11 bases between. CDR3 length equals 14 residues. The CDR3 loop is CASSYQGTGNTIYF. Written as DNA, the CDR3 is TGTGCCAGCAGCTATCAGGGTACTGGAAACACCATATATTTT.

The rearrangement uses TRBV12-3 or TRBV12-4 and TRBJ1-5; 7 bases line up with TRBD1. The length of the CDR3 is 13 residues. V lost 6 bases and J lost 5; bases outside the gene matches: 4. CDR3 region: CASRLTGDQPQHF. CDR3 DNA sequence: TGTGCCAGCAGGCTCACAGGGGATCAGCCCCAGCATTTT.

The CDR3 spells CASSIRDVYGYTF. CDR3 DNA: TGCGCCAGCAGCATCCGGGATGTCTATGGCTACACCTTC. V and J are TRBV5-1 and TRBJ1-2; D is undetermined. The V end was cut by 4 bases, the J end by 4 bases, with 11 bases between. This CDR3 is 13 amino acids long. CDR1 and CDR2 from the germline V gene are SGHRS and YFSETQ.